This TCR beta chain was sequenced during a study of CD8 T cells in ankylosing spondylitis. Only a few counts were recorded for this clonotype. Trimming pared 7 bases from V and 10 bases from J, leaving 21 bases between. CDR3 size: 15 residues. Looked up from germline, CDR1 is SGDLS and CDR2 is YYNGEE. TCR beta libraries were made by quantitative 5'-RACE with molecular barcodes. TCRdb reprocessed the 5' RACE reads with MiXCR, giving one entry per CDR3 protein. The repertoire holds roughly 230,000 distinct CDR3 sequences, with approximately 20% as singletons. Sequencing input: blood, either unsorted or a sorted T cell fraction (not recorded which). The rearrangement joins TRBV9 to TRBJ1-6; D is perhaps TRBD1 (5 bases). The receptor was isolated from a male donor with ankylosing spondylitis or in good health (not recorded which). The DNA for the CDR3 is TGTGCCAGCTCACTCGGCGGGGGGGAGGAATCACCCCTCCACTTT. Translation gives CASSLGGGEESPLHF.